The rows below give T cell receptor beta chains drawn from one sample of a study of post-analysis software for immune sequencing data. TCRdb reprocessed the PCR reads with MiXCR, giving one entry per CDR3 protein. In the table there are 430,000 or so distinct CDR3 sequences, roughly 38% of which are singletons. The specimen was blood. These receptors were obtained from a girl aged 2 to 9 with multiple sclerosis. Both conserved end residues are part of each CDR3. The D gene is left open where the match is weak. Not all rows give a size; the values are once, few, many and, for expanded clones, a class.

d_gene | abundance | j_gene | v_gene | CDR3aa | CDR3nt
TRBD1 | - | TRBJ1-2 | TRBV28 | CASSLWGWGTGGIIEYGYTF | TGTGCCAGCAGTTTATGGGGCTGGGGGACAGGGGGAATAATAGAGTATGGCTACACCTTC
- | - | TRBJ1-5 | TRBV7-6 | CASSIYPPNSQGTPNNQPQHF | TGTGCCAGCAGTATATATCCACCCAACTCCCAGGGTACACCCAACAATCAGCCCCAGCATTTT
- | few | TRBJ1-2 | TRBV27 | CASSPRTETYGYTF | TGTGCCAGCAGCCCCCGGACAGAGACCTATGGCTACACCTTC
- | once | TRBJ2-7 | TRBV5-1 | CASRLMASDYEQYF | TGCGCCAGCAGGTTGATGGCTAGCGACTACGAGCAGTACTTC
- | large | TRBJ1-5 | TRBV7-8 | CASSLGNNQPQHF | TGTGCCAGCAGCTTAGGAAACAATCAGCCCCAGCATTTT
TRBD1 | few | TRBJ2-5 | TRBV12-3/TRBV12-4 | CASSLGQVETQYF | TGTGCCAGCAGTCTGGGACAGGTAGAGACCCAGTACTTC
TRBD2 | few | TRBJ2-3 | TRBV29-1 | CSVQFGALAGGTDTQYF | TGCAGCGTTCAATTTGGAGCTTTGGCGGGGGGGACAGATACGCAGTATTTT
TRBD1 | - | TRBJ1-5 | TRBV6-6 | CASSYSGQYSNQPQHF | TGTGCCAGCAGTTACTCGGGACAGTATAGCAACCAGCCCCAGCATTTT
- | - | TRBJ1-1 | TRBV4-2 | CASSLLVAAMNTEAFF | TGTGCCAGCAGCCTACTCGTGGCGGCGATGAACACTGAAGCTTTCTTT
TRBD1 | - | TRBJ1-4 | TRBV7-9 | CASSSDRATIAGEKLFF | TGTGCCAGCAGCTCTGACAGGGCCACCATTGCGGGTGAAAAACTGTTTTTT
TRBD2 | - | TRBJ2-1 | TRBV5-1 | CASSGRRGGFNEQFF | TGCGCCAGCAGTGGTCGTCGGGGGGGCTTCAATGAGCAGTTCTTC
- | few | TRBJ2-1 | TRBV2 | CAKLVDNEQFF | TGTGCCAAACTGGTTGACAATGAGCAGTTCTTC
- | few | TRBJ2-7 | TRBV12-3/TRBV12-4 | CASSSPLEQYF | TGTGCCAGCAGTTCCCCCCTGGAGCAGTACTTC
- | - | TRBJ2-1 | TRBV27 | CASSRLSYNEQLF | TGTGCCAGCAGTCGACTCTCCTACAATGAGCAGTTATTC
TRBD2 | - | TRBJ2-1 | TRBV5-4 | CASSRGGERIDEQFF | TGTGCCAGCAGCCGCGGGGGGGAACGTATAGATGAGCAGTTCTTC
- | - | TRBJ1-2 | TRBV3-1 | CASSHSGPGYGYTF | TGTGCCAGCAGCCACTCGGGACCGGGCTATGGCTACACCTTC
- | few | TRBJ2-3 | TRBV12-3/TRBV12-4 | CASSLVGGVTDTQYF | TGTGCCAGCAGTTTAGTCGGCGGGGTCACAGATACGCAGTATTTT
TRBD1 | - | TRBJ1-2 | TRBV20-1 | CSAKTGNVKSGGYTF | TGCAGTGCAAAGACAGGGAACGTTAAGTCGGGTGGCTACACCTTC
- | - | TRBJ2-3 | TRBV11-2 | CASSPQGIFTDTQYF | TGTGCCAGCAGCCCCCAGGGTATTTTCACAGATACGCAGTATTTT
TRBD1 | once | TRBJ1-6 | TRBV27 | CASSFGTGGNSPLHF | TGTGCCAGCAGTTTCGGGACAGGGGGGAATTCACCCCTCCACTTT
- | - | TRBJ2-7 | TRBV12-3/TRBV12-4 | CASSLTSLTQKTEPIYEQYF | TGTGCCAGCAGTCTCACCTCACTGACACAAAAGACAGAACCGATTTACGAGCAGTACTTC
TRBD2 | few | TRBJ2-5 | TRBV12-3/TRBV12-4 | CASSANRAGVQETQYF | TGTGCCAGCAGTGCTAACCGCGCGGGAGTACAAGAGACCCAGTACTTC